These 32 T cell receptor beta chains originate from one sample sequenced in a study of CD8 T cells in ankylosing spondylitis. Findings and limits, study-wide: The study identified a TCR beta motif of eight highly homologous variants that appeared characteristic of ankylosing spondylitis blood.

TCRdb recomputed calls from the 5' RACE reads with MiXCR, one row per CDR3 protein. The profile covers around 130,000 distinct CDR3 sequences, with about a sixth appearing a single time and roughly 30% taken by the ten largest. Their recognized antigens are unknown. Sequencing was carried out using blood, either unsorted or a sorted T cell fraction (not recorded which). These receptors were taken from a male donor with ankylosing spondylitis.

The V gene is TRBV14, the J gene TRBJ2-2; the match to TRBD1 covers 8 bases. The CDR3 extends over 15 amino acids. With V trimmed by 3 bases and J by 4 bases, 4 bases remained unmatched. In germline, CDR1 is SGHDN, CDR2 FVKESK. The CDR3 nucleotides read TGTGCCAGCAGCCAGAAGACAGGGGCCACCGGGGAGCTGTTTTTT. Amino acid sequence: CASSQKTGATGELFF. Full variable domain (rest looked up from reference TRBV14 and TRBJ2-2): EAGVTQFPSHSVIEKGQTVTLRCDPISGHDNLYWYRRVMGKEIKFLLHFVKESKQDESGMPNNRFLAERTGGTYSTLKVQPAELEDSGVYFCASSQKTGATGELFFGEGSRLTVL.

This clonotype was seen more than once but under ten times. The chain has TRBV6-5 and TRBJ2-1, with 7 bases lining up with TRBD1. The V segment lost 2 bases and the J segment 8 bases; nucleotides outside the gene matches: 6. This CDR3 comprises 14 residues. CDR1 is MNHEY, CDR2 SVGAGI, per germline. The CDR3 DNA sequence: TGTGCCAGCAGTTACGACGGACAGGTCGATGAGCAGTTCTTC. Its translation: CASSYDGQVDEQFF.

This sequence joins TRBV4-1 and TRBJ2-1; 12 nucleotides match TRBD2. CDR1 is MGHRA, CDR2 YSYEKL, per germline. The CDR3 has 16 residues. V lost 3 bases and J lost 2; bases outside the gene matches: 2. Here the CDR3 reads CASSQTSGSTYNEQFF. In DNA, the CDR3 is TGCGCCAGCAGCCAGACTAGCGGGAGTACCTACAATGAGCAGTTCTTC.

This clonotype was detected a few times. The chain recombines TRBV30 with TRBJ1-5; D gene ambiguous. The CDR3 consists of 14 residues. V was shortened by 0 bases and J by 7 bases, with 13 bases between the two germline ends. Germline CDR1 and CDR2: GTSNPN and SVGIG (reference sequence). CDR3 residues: CAWSVQGSGQPQHF. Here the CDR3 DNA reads TGTGCCTGGAGTGTACAAGGGTCGGGACAGCCCCAGCATTTT.

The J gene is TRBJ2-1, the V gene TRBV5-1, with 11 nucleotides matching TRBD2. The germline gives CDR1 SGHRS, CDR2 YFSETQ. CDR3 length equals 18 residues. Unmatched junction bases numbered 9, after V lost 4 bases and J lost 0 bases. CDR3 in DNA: TGCGCCAGCAGCAGTCTAGCGGGAGGTGGTGTCTCCTACAATGAGCAGTTCTTC. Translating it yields CASSSLAGGGVSYNEQFF.

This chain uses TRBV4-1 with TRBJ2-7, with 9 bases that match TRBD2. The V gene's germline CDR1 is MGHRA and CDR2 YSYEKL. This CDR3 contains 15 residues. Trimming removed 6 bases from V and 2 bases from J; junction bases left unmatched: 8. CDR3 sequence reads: CASRPGLAGPYEQYF. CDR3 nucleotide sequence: TGCGCCAGCAGACCCGGCCTAGCGGGACCCTACGAGCAGTACTTC.

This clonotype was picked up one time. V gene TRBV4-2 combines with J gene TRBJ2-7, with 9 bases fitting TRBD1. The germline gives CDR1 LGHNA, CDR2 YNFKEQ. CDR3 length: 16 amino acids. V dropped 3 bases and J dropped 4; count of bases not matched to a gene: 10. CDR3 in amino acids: CASSQYVGTGFYEQYF. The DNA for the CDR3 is TGTGCCAGCAGCCAGTACGTGGGGACAGGGTTTTACGAGCAGTACTTC.

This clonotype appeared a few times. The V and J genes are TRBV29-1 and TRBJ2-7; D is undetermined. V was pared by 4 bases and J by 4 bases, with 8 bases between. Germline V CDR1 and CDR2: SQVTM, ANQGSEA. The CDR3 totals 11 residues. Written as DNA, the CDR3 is TGCAGCGTTGGGGTCTGGTACGAGCAGTACTTC. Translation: CSVGVWYEQYF.

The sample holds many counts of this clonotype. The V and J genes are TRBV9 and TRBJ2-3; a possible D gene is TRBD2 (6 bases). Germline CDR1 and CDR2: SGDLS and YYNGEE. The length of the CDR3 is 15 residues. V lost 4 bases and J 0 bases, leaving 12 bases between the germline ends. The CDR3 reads CASSPGLFSTDTQYF. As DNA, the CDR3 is TGTGCCAGCAGCCCGGGACTGTTCAGCACAGATACGCAGTATTTT.

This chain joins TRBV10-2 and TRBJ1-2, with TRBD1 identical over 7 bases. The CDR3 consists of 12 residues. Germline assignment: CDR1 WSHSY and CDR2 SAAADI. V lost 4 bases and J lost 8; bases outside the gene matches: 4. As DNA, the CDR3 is TGCGCCAGCAGTGGAGGGGGCCGCGGCTACACCTTC. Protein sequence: CASSGGGRGYTF.

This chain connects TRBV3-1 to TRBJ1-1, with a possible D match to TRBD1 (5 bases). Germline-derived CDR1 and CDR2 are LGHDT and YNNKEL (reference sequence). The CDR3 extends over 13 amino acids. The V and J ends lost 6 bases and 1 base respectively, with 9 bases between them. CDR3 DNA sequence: TGTGCCAGCAGAGTGGACAAGAACACTGAAGCTTTCTTT. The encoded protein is CASRVDKNTEAFF.

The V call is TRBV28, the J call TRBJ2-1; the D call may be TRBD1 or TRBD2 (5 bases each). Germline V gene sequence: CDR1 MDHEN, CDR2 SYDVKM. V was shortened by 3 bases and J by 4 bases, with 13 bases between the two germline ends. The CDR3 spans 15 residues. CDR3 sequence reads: CASSFGDPTYNEQFF. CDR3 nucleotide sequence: TGTGCCAGCAGTTTTGGGGACCCCACGTACAATGAGCAGTTCTTC.

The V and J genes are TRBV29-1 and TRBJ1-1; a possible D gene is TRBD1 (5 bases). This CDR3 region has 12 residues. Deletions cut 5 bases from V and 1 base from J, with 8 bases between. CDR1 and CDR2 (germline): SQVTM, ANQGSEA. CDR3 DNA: TGCAGCGTTCCCCAGGGGAACACTGAAGCTTTCTTT. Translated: CSVPQGNTEAFF.

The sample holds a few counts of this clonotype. The CDR3 region has the DNA TGTGCCAGCAGTTGGCAGAAGGGCTACGAGCAGTACTTC. Its translation is CASSWQKGYEQYF. The chain is built from TRBV12-3 or TRBV12-4 and TRBJ2-7, with no clear D. The CDR3 has 13 residues. V lost 4 bases, J lost 3 bases, and 10 bases lay in between.

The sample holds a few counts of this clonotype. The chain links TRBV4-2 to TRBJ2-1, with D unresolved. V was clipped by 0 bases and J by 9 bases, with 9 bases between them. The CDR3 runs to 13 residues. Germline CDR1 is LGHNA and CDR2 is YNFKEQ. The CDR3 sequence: CASSQDRLLEQFF. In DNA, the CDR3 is TGTGCCAGCAGCCAAGATAGGCTACTTGAGCAGTTCTTC.

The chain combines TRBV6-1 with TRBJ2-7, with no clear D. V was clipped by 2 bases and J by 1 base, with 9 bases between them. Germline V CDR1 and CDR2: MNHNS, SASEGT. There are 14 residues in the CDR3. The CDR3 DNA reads TGTGCCAGCAGTGAACCCCGTATATCCTACGAGCAGTACTTC. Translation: CASSEPRISYEQYF.

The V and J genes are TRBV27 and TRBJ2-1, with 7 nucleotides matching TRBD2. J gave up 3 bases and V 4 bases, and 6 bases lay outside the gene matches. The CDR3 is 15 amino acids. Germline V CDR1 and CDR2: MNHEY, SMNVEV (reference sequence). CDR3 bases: TGTGCCAGCAGTTACTCTAGCGGAGACTACAATGAGCAGTTCTTC. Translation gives CASSYSSGDYNEQFF.

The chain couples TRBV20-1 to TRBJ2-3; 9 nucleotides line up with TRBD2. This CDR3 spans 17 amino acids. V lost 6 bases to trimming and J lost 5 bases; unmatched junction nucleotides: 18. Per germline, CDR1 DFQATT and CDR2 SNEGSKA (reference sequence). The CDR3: CSAKPPGLATPRDTQYF. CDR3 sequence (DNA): TGCAGTGCCAAACCGCCGGGACTAGCCACCCCTCGAGATACGCAGTATTTT.

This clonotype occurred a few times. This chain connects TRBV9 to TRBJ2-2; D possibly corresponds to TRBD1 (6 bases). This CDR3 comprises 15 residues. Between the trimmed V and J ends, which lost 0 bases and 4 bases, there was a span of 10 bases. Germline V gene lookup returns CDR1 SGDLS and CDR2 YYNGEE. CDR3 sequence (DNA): TGTGCCAGCAGCGTAGTGGGGGCGTTCACCGGGGAGCTGTTTTTT. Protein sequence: CASSVVGAFTGELFF.

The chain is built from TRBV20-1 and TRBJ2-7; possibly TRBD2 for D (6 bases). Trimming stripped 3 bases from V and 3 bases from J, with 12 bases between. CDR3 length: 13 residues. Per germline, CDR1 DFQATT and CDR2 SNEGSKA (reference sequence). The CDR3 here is CSASLGLSYEQYF. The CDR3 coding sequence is TGCAGTGCTAGCTTGGGACTCAGCTACGAGCAGTACTTC.

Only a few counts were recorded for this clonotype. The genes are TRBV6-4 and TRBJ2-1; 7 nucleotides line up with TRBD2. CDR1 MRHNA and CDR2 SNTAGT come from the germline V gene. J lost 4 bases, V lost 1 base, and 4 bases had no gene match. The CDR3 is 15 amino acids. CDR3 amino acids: CASSDFAGEYNEQFF. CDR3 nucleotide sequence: TGTGCCAGCAGTGACTTTGCGGGAGAATACAATGAGCAGTTCTTC.

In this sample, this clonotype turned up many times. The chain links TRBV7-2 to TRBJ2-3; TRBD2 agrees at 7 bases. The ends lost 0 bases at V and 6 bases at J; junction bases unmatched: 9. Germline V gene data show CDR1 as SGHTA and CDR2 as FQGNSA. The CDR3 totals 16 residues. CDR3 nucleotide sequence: TGTGCCAGCAGCTTAGCCCGACTAGCATTGTCGGATACGCAGTATTTT. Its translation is CASSLARLALSDTQYF.

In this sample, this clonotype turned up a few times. CDR3 sequence: CASSPRGWLYEQYF. CDR3 DNA sequence: TGTGCCAGCAGTCCCAGGGGGTGGCTCTACGAGCAGTACTTC. The J gene is TRBJ2-7, the V gene TRBV27, with 7 positions matching TRBD1. With 5 bases clipped from V and 3 bases from J, the junction kept 7 bases outside the gene matches. This CDR3 has 14 amino acids. In germline, CDR1 is MNHEY, CDR2 SMNVEV (reference sequence).

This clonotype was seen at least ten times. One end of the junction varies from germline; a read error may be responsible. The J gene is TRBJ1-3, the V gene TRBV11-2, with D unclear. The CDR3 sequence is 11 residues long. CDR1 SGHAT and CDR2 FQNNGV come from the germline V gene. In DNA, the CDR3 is TGCGCCAGCAGCCTCGGAAACACCATATATTTT. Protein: CASSLGNTIYF.

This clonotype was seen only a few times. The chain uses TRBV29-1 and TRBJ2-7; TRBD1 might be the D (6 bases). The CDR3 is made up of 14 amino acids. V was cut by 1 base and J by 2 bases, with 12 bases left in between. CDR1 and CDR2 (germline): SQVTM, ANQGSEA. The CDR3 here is CSVEVSGVTYEQYF. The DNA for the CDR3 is TGCAGCGTTGAAGTTTCAGGGGTCACCTACGAGCAGTACTTC.

CDR3 amino acids: CSARGTSGTSGIPHFNEQYF. The CDR3 DNA is TGCAGTGCTAGGGGGACATCCGGGACTAGCGGGATACCGCACTTCAACGAGCAGTACTTC. This chain links TRBV20-1 with TRBJ2-7, with 13 nucleotides matching TRBD2. CDR3 size: 20 residues. V was clipped by 3 bases and J by 5 bases; unmatched bases: 22. Germline V lookup: CDR1 DFQATT, CDR2 SNEGSKA (reference sequence).

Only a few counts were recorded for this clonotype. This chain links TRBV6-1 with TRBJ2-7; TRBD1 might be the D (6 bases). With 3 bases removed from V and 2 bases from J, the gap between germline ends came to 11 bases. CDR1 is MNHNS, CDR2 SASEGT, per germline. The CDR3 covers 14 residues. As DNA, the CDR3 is TGTGCCAGCAGTGAGACAGGCCTACCCTACGAGCAGTACTTC. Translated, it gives CASSETGLPYEQYF.

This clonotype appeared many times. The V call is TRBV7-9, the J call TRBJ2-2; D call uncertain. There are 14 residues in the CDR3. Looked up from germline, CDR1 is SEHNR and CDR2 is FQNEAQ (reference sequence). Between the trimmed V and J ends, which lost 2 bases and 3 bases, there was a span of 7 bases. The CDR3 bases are TGTGCCAGCAGCTTAAGGACGGACACCGGGGAGCTGTTTTTT. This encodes CASSLRTDTGELFF.

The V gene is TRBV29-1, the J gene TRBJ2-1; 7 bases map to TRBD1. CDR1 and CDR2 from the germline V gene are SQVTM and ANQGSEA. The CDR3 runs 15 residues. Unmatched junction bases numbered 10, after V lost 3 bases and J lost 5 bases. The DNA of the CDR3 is TGCAGCGTTGACCGTGACAGGGTGGTCCACAATGAGCAGTTCTTC. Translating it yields CSVDRDRVVHNEQFF.

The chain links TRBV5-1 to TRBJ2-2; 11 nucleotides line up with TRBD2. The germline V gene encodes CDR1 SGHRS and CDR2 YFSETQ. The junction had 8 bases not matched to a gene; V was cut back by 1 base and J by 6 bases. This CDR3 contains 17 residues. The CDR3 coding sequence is TGCGCCAGCAGCTTGACAGGGGGACTAGCGGCCCCCGGGGAGCTGTTTTTT. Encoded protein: CASSLTGGLAAPGELFF.

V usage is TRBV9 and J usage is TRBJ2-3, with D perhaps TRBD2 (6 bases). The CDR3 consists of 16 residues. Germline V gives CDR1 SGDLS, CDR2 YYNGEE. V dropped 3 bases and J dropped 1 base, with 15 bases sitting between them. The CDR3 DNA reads TGTGCCAGCAGCGGAGCGGGTGGTAGCGGCACAGATACGCAGTATTTT. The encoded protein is CASSGAGGSGTDTQYF.

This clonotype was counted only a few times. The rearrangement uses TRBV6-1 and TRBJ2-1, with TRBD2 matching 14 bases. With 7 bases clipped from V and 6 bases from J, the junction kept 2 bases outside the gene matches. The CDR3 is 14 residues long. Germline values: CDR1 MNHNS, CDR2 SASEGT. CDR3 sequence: CASTGTSGSNEQFF. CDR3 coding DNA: TGTGCCAGCACCGGGACTAGCGGGAGCAATGAGCAGTTCTTC.